Below are 2 T cell receptor beta chains sequenced from a single sample in a study of CD8 T cells in ankylosing spondylitis. Whole-study findings and limits: The study identified a TCR beta motif of several highly homologous variants that appeared characteristic of ankylosing spondylitis blood.

Via MiXCR, TCRdb re-called the 5' RACE reads, giving one row per CDR3 protein. The sample records 750,000 to 850,000 distinct CDR3 sequences, about an eighth being singletons. These TCRs' antigens remain unknown. The sequenced sample consisted of blood, either unsorted or a sorted T cell fraction (not recorded which). These receptors all come from a male donor with ankylosing spondylitis.

The chain combines TRBV30 with TRBJ2-5; D unclear. The V gene lost 1 base and the J gene lost 0 bases, with 12 bases spanning the gap. The CDR3 sequence is 15 residues long. Germline values: CDR1 GTSNPN, CDR2 SVGIG (reference sequence). DNA for the CDR3: TGTGCCTGGAGTGGAATAGGGTGGTACCAAGAGACCCAGTACTTC. Translation gives CAWSGIGWYQETQYF.

The chain has TRBV24-1 and TRBJ2-1, with D maybe TRBD1 (6 bases). The germline V and J ends were trimmed by 3 bases and 5 bases, with 10 bases remaining between them. Germline CDR1 is KGHDR and CDR2 is SFDVKD. The CDR3 sequence is 14 residues long. In DNA, the CDR3 is TGTGCCACCAGTGATCCTACAGGGCACAATGAGCAGTTCTTC. It is translated as CATSDPTGHNEQFF.